The entry below gives a single T cell receptor beta chain sequence along with its context. This clone was counted a few times. Which antigen it targets is not known. No base-level quality is on record; no much larger clone is a single base apart. The library was built by means of the immunoSEQ multiplex PCR assay. TCRdb mirrors the immuneACCESS table, restricted to in-frame sequences. Some clones are absent from its copies; in checked studies, under half trace to an unresolved V gene, and the reason for the others is unknown. This sample has about 71,000 clones in its table, and more than 80% of those were observed once. The ten most abundant clones make up approximately 1.2% of the sample. From a lookup of the germline V gene, CDR1 and CDR2 are ENHRY and SYGVKD. The CDR3 starts with the cysteine, ends with the phenylalanine, and has 16 residues. Only the CDR3 part of the read is kept: 48 bases, read in frame from the first base. From V the trimming removes 3 bases and from J it removes 2 bases, while the gene matches leave 7 bases of the junction unaccounted for.

This sample is drawn from a study of T cell changes during pregnancy in multiple sclerosis (dated by TCRdb to about 2019). Describing the broader study: The study examined how the T cell repertoire changed over the course of pregnancy in women with multiple sclerosis.

The sequences come from peripheral blood, collected in the third trimester of pregnancy. The clonotype originates from a female donor with multiple sclerosis, enrolled in a pregnancy study. The chain is assembled from TRBV10-3 and TRBJ2-3; TRBD1 agrees with 8 junctional bases. The sequenced DNA: TGTGCCATCAGTGATGGGAGGACAGGGAACACAGATACGCAGTATTTT. Its protein reads: CAISDGRTGNTDTQYF.